This TCR beta chain came from a study of tumor-infiltrating lymphocytes in localized non-small cell lung cancer. Whole-study context: The cohort mixed smokers and never-smokers, several histologies, and some post-neoadjuvant-chemotherapy samples. Study findings and constraints: No T-cell fraction difference was seen between IM1 and IM2 tumors.

The germline CDR1 and CDR2 sequences are LGHNA and YNFKEQ. The germline V and J ends were trimmed by 0 bases and 1 base, with 9 bases remaining between them. The CDR3 extends over 15 amino acids. This clone was recorded a few times. Antigen unknown. The data were produced by immunoSEQ multiplex PCR, yet TCRdb's version contains in-frame clones alone and is incomplete. The data hold about 16,000 clones, with over 35% observed a single time. This clonotype was obtained from a human donor with non-small cell lung cancer. The sample was lung tumor tissue. The chain joins TRBV4-2 to TRBJ1-1; D not certain. The CDR3 sequence: CASSQERAGNTEAFF. DNA of the CDR3: TGTGCCAGCAGCCAAGAAAGGGCAGGGAACACTGAAGCTTTCTTT.